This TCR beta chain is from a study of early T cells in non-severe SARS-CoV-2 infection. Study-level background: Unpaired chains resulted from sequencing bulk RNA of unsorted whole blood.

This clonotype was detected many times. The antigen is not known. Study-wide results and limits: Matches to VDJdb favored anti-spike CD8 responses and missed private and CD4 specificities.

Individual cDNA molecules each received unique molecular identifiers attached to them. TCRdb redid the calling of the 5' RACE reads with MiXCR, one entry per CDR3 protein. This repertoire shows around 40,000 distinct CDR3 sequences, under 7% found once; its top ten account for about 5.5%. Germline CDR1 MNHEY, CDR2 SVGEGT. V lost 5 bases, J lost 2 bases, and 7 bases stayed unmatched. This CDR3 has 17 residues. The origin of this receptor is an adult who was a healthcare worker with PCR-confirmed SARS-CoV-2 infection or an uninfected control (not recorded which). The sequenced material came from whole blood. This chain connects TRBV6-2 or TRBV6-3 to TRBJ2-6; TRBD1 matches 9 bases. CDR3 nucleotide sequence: TGTGCCAGCAGTCCCGGGACAGGGTCGACTGGGGCCAACGTCCTGACTTTC. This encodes CASSPGTGSTGANVLTF.